This T cell receptor beta chain was retrieved from a study of naive and memory T cell subsets. An equimolar mix of two oligonucleotides served as the beta constant-region primer for TRBC1 and TRBC2. Four rounds of PCR amplified the ligated cDNA using nested alpha and beta constant-region primers plus SP2. Each CDR3 protein is one row after TCRdb ran MiXCR on the UMI-ligation and nested PCR reads. The table records about 120,000 distinct CDR3 sequences, roughly 36% of them present only once. The V end was cut by 3 bases, the J end by 0 bases, with 9 bases between. This CDR3 is built from 14 residues. The germline V gene has CDR1 SGDLS and CDR2 YYNGEE.

This rearrangement joins TRBV9 to TRBJ1-1; D gene unclear. The source is a human donor in good health. The sequenced sample was central memory CD4+ T cells from blood. CDR3 nucleotide sequence: TGTGCCAGCAGCGGAGGGAGCATGAACACTGAAGCTTTCTTT. Encoded protein: CASSGGSMNTEAFF.